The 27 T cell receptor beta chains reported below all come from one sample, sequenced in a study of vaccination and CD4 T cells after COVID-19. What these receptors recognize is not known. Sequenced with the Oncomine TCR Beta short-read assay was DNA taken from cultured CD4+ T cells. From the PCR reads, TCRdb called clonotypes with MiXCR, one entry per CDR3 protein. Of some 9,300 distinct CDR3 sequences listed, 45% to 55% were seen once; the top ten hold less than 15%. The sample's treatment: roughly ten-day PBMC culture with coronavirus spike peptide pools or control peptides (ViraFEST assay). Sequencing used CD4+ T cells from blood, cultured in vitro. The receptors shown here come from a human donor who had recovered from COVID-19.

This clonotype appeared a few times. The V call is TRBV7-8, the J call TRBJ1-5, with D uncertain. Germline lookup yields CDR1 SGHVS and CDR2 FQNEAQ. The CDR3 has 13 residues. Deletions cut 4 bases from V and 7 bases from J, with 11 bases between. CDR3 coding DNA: TGTGCCAGCAGCTCCTTCTCGTTGCAGCCCCAGCATTTT. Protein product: CASSSFSLQPQHF.

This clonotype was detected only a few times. The CDR3, as DNA: TGTGCCAGTATGCTGTACGAGGGGGCTTTAGGCAATCAGCCCCAGCATTTT. Translation: CASMLYEGALGNQPQHF. The V gene is TRBV19, the J gene TRBJ1-5; TRBD1 agrees at 7 bases. V lost 7 bases and J lost 2; bases outside the gene matches: 14. This CDR3 spans 17 amino acids. The germline V gene has CDR1 LNHDA and CDR2 SQIVND (reference sequence). Together with reference TRBV19 and TRBJ1-5, the CDR3 gives the full variable domain: DGGITQSPKYLFRKEGQNVTLSCEQNLNHDAMYWYRQDPGQGLRLIYYSQIVNDFQKGDIAEGYSVSREKKESFPLTVTSAQKNPTAFYLCASMLYEGALGNQPQHFGDGTRLSIL.

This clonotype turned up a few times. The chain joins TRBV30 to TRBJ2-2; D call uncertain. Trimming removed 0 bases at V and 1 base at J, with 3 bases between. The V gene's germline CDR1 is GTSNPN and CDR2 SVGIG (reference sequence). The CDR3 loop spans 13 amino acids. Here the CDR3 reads CAWSVRNTGELFF. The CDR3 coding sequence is TGTGCCTGGAGTGTGCGGAACACCGGGGAGCTGTTTTTT.

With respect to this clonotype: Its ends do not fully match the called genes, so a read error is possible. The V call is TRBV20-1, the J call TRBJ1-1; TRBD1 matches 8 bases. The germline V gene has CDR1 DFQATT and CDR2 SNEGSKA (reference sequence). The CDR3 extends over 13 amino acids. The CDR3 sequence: CSARGTGNTEAFF. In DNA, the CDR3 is TGCAGTGCAAGAGGGACAGGGAACACTGAAGCTTTCTTT.

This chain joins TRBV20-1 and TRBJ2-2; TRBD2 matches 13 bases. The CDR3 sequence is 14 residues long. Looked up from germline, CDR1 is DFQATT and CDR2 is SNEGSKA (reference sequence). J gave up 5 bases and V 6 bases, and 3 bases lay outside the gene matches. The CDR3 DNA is TGCAGTGCCAGGACTAGCGGGGGTACCGGGGAGCTGTTTTTT. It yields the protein CSARTSGGTGELFF.

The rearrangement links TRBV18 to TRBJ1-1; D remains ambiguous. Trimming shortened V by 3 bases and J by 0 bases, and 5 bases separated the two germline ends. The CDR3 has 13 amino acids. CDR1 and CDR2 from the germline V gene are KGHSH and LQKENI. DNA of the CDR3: TGTGCCAGCTCACCCGGTTTGAACACTGAAGCTTTCTTT. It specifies CASSPGLNTEAFF.

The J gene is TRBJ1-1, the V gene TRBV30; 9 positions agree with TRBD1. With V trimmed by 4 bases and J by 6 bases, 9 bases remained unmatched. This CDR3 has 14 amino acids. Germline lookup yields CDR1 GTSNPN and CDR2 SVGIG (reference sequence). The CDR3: CAWTTGTGTAEAFF. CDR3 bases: TGTGCCTGGACAACCGGGACAGGGACTGCTGAAGCTTTCTTT.

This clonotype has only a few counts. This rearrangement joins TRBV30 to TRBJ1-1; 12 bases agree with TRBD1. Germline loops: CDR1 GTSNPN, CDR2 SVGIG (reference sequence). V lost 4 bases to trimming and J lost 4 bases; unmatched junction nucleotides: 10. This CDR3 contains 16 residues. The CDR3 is CAWTLGQGARGTEAFF. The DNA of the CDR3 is TGTGCCTGGACCCTGGGACAGGGGGCGCGTGGCACTGAAGCTTTCTTT. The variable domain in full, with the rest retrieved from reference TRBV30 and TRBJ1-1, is SQTIHQWPATLVQPVGSPLSLECTVEGTSNPNLYWYRQAAGRGLQLLFYSVGIGQISSEVPQNLSASRPQDRQFILSSKKLLLSDSGFYLCAWTLGQGARGTEAFFGQGTRLTVV.

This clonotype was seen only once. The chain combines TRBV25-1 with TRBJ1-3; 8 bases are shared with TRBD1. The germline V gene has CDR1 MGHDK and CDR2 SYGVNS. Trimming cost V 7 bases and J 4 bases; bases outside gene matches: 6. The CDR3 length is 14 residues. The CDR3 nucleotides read TGTGCCAGCATCCAGACAGGGGACGGAAACACCATATATTTT. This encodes CASIQTGDGNTIYF.

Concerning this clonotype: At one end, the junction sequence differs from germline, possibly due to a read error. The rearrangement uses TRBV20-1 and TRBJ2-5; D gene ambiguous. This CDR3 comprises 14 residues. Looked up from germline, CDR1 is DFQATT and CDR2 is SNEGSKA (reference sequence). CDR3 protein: CSARETPVRETQYF. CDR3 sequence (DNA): TGCAGTGCGAGAGAGACGCCGGTCCGGGAGACCCAGTACTTC.

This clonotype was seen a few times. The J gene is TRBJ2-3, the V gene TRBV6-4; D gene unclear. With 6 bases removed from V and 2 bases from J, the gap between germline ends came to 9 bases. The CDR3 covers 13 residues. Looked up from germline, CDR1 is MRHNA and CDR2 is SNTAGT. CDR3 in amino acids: CASSSSFTDTQYF. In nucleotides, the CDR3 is TGTGCCAGCAGCTCCAGCTTCACAGATACGCAGTATTTT.

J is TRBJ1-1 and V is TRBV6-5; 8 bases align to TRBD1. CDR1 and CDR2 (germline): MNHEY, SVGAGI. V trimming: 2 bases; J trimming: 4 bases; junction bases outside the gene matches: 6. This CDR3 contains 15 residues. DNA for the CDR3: TGTGCCAGCAGTTACGGGACAGGCAGATCCACTGAAGCTTTCTTT. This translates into CASSYGTGRSTEAFF.

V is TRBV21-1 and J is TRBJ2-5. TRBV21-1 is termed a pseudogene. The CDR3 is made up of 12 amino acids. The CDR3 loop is CASSKVGETQYF. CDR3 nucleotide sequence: TGTGCCAGCAGCAAAGTTGGGGAGACCCAGTACTTC.

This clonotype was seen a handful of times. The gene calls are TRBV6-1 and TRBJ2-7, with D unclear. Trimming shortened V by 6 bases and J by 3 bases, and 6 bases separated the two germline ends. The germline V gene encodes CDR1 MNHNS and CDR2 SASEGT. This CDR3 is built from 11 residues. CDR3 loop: CASRKNYEQYF. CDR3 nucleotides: TGTGCCAGCAGAAAGAACTACGAGCAGTACTTC.

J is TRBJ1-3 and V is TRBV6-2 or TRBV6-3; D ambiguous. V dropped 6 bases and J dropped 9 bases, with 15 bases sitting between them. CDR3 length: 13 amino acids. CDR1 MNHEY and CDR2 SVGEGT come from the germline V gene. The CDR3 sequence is CASSRAEGSTIYF. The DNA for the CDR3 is TGTGCCAGCAGCCGGGCCGAAGGGAGCACCATATATTTT.

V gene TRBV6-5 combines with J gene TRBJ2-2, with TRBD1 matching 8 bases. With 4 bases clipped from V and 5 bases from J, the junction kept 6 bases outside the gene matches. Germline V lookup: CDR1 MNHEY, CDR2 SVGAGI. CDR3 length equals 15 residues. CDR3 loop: CASSLTGGRTGELFF. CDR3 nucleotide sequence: TGTGCCAGCAGTTTAACAGGGGGTCGGACCGGGGAGCTGTTTTTT.

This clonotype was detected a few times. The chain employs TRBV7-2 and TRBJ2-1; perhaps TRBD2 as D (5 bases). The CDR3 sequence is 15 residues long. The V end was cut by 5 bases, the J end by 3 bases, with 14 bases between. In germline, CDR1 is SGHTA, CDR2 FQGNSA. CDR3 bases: TGTGCCAGCAGCCACCTCAGCGGAGTCTACAATGAGCAGTTCTTC. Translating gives CASSHLSGVYNEQFF.

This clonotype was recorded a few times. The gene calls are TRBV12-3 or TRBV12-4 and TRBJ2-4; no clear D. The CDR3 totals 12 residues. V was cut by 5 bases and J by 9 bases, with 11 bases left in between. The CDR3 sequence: CASSEAPSIQYF. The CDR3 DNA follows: TGTGCCAGCAGTGAAGCTCCTAGCATTCAGTACTTC.

The CDR3 DNA reads as TGTGCCAGCAGTTACAGCGACTACACTGAAGCTTTCTTT. Its translation: CASSYSDYTEAFF. The chain employs TRBV12-3 or TRBV12-4 and TRBJ1-1; D remains unclear. The V and J ends lost 4 bases and 3 bases respectively, with 9 bases between them. This CDR3 spans 13 amino acids.

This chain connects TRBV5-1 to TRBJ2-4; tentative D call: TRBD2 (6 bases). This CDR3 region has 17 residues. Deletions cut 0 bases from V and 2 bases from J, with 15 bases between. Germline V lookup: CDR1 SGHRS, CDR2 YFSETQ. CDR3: CASSLGQGGVTKNIQYF. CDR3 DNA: TGCGCCAGCAGCTTGGGGCAAGGAGGGGTTACCAAAAACATTCAGTACTTC.

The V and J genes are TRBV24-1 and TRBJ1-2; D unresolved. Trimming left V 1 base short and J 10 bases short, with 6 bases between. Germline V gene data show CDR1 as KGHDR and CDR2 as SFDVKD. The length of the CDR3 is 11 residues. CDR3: CATSDFRDYTF. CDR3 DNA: TGTGCCACCAGTGATTTCCGGGACTACACCTTC.

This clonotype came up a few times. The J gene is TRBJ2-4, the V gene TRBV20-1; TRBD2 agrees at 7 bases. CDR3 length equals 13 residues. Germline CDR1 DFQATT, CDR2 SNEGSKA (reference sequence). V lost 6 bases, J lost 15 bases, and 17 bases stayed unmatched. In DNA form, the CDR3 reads TGCAGTGCCGCTACCGGGACTAAAAGAGGGGTGTACTTC. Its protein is CSAATGTKRGVYF.

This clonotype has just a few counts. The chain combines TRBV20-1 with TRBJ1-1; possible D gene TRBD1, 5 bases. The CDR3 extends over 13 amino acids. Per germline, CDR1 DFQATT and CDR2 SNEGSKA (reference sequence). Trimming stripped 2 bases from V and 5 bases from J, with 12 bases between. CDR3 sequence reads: CSARPGGGTEAFF. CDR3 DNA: TGCAGTGCTAGACCCGGTGGGGGTACTGAAGCTTTCTTT.

The CDR3 bases are TGTGCCAGCAGTGGAGGGAGGGTGCGGGGCCAAGAGACCCAGTACTTC. This codes for CASSGGRVRGQETQYF. This rearrangement joins TRBV25-1 to TRBJ2-5; 7 bases map to TRBD2. J lost 1 base, V lost 4 bases, and 9 bases had no gene match. CDR3 length: 16 residues. Germline V CDR1 and CDR2: MGHDK, SYGVNS.

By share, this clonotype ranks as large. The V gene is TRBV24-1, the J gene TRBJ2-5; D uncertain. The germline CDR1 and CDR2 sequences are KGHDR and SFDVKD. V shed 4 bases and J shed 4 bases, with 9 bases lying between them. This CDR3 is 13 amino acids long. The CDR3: CATSDPAGETQYF. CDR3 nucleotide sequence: TGTGCCACCAGTGACCCGGCAGGAGAGACCCAGTACTTC.

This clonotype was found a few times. The CDR3 region has the DNA TGTGCCAGTAGTATCCATATGGGACAGCCAAAGTACGGCTACACCTTC. Residues: CASSIHMGQPKYGYTF. The chain has TRBV19 and TRBJ1-2; TRBD1 matches 7 bases. There are 16 residues in the CDR3. With 3 bases clipped from V and 8 bases from J, the junction kept 15 bases outside the gene matches. Looked up from germline, CDR1 is LNHDA and CDR2 is SQIVND (reference sequence). Based on the CDR3 plus reference TRBV19 and TRBJ1-2, the full variable domain is DGGITQSPKYLFRKEGQNVTLSCEQNLNHDAMYWYRQDPGQGLRLIYYSQIVNDFQKGDIAEGYSVSREKKESFPLTVTSAQKNPTAFYLCASSIHMGQPKYGYTFGSGTRLTVV.

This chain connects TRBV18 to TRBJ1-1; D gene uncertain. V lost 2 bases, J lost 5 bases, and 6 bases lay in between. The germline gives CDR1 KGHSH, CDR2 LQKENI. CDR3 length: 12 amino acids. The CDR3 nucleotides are TGTGCCAGCTCACCAGTGGAAACTGAAGCTTTCTTT. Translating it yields CASSPVETEAFF.